This paragraph reports one TCR beta chain. This sample was included in a study of T cells after posttransplantation cyclophosphamide. In germline, CDR1 is ENHRY, CDR2 SYGVKD. Trimming cost V 0 bases and J 6 bases; bases outside gene matches: 13. CDR3 length: 17 residues. The protocol was immunoSEQ multiplex PCR, while the TCRdb copy is restricted to in-frame clones and leaves out a portion. The sample carries fewer than 55,000 clones, approximately 94% recorded once. The source material was PBMCs. This TCR came from a woman aged 25 to 45 in good health and a related stem cell transplant donor. The gene calls are TRBV10-3 and TRBJ1-1; 7 positions match TRBD1. The CDR3 loop is CAISESIPDRGGSEAFF. DNA for the CDR3: TGTGCCATCAGTGAGTCAATTCCGGACAGAGGGGGCTCTGAAGCTTTCTTT.